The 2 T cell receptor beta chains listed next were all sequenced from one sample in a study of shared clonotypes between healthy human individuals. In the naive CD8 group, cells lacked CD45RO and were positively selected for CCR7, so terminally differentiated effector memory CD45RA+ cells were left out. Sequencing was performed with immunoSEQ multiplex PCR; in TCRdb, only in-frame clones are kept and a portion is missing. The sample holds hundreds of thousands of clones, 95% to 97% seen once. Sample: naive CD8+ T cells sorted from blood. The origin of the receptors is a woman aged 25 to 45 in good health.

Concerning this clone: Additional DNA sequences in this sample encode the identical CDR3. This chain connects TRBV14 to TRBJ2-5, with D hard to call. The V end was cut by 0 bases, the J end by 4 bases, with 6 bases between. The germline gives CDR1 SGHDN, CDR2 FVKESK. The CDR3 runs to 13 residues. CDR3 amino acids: CASSQDLLETQYF. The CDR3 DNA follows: TGTGCCAGCAGCCAAGATCTGCTAGAGACCCAGTACTTC.

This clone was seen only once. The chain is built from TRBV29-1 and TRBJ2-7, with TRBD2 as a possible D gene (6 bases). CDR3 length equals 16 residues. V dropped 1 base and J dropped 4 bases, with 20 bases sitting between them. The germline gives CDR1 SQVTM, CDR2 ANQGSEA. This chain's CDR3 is CSVEVSGGAGKYEQYF. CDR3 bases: TGCAGCGTTGAAGTTTCAGGCGGGGCAGGCAAATACGAGCAGTACTTC.